In its sample, the clone carrying this TCR beta chain was seen a few times. The antigen is unknown. Germline V gene sequence: CDR1 DFQATT, CDR2 SNEGSKA (reference sequence). Trimming took 0 bases from V and 0 from J, leaving 15 bases between them. The CDR3 covers 17 residues. This sample is part of a study of T cells after yellow fever vaccination. Study observations and caveats: Clonotypes shared by both compartments, CD4 and CD8, made up a small share. The study re-detected most primary-vaccination clones after the booster (96% CD4, 88% CD8).

Each CDR3 protein is one row after TCRdb ran MiXCR on the 5' RACE reads. The top ten hold about a sixth of the sample, which has around 310,000 distinct CDR3 sequences, roughly 9.4% seen once. This rearrangement joins TRBV20-1 to TRBJ2-4; no clear D. Sequences were derived from PBMCs, sampled on the day of the first yellow fever vaccination. The clonotype comes from a man aged 18 to 29 who received the YFV17D yellow fever vaccine. The CDR3 sequence is CSARDRPRWLAKNIQYF. The CDR3 region has the DNA TGCAGTGCTAGAGATAGACCCCGTTGGCTAGCCAAAAACATTCAGTACTTC.